A single sample gave rise to the 12 T cell receptor beta chains below, sequenced in a study of Graves' ophthalmopathy and Graves' hyperthyroidism. Amplified TCR beta CDR3 regions were obtained using RNA transcripts as template. Amplification began with first-round RT-PCR using HTBI primers, then second-round multiplex PCR was performed. In TCRdb, the multiplex PCR reads were re-called with MiXCR into one record per CDR3 protein. In the table there are 900,000 to 1,200,000 distinct CDR3 sequences, roughly two fifths of which are singletons. Sequenced input: peripheral blood or thyroid tissue (not recorded which). These receptors came from an adult man with Graves' hyperthyroidism.

The rearrangement uses TRBV6-5 and TRBJ1-5; D gene unclear. The CDR3 loop spans 11 amino acids. V lost 6 bases, J lost 7 bases, and 7 bases lay in between. CDR1 is MNHEY and CDR2 is SVGAGI in the germline V gene. This CDR3 reads CASRPGQPQHF. CDR3 in DNA: TGTGCCAGCAGACCGGGACAGCCCCAGCATTTT.

To note about this clonotype: Given a much more abundant clone one base away, this may be a read error. The chain employs TRBV29-1 and TRBJ2-2; D is unclear. The V and J ends lost 4 bases and 6 bases respectively, with 12 bases between them. The CDR3 extends over 13 amino acids. In germline, CDR1 is SQVTM, CDR2 ANQGSEA. The CDR3 nucleotides read TGCAGCGTTGCAATCTTGGTCCCCGGGGAGCTGTTTTTT. Protein: CSVAILVPGELFF.

Worth noting for this clonotype: A read error may explain this, as a much larger clone is one base away. The genes are TRBV13 and TRBJ1-5; D is undetermined. The CDR3 runs to 13 residues. Germline V gene data show CDR1 as PRHDT and CDR2 as FYEKMQ (reference sequence). Here the CDR3 reads CASRFGVGQPQLF. The CDR3 coding sequence is TGTGCCAGCAGGTTCGGGGTCGGTCAGCCCCAGCTTTTT.

In regard to this clonotype: A read error may be the cause here, since a much bigger clone is one base away. This chain connects TRBV7-2 to TRBJ2-7; D is ambiguous. V lost 3 bases to trimming and J lost 0 bases, with 12 bases between them. The germline V gene encodes CDR1 SGHTA and CDR2 FQGNSA. The CDR3 sequence is 15 residues long. CDR3 in DNA: TGTGCCAGCAGCTTTATCCCAGACCCCTCCTACGAGCAGTACTTC. Translated: CASSFIPDPSYEQYF.

The V gene is TRBV7-2, the J gene TRBJ2-5; tentatively, D is TRBD2 (6 bases). The V end lost 2 bases, the J end lost 3 bases, and 10 bases lay between the germline ends. CDR1 and CDR2 from the germline V gene are SGHTA and FQGNSA. The CDR3 totals 14 residues. In nucleotides, the CDR3 is TGTGCCAGCAGCTTAATGGGGGGTAAAGAGACCCAGTACTTC. Protein sequence: CASSLMGGKETQYF.

This clonotype was seen repeatedly, ten times or more. For the CDR3, the DNA is TGCAGCGCCACAGGGGCGCGAACCGGGGAGCTGTTTTTT. Translated, it gives CSATGARTGELFF. V is TRBV29-1 and J is TRBJ2-2; TRBD1 agrees at 7 bases. Germline values: CDR1 SQVTM, CDR2 ANQGSEA. CDR3 length equals 13 residues. Losses at the gene ends were 7 bases for V and 5 bases for J; bases not matched to a gene: 7.

This clonotype was counted many times. V is TRBV7-2 and J is TRBJ1-6, with D unclear. Germline loops: CDR1 SGHTA, CDR2 FQGNSA. V was shortened by 11 bases and J by 4 bases, with 18 bases between the two germline ends. The CDR3 extends over 15 amino acids. The CDR3 DNA reads TGTGCCGCCATTCGGTGGGGAAGGTATAATTCACCCCTCCACTTT. Protein product: CAAIRWGRYNSPLHF.

This clonotype has a count of ten or more. This chain uses TRBV27 with TRBJ2-7; TRBD1 might be the D (6 bases). V lost 5 bases and J 2 bases, leaving 10 bases between the germline ends. CDR3 length equals 13 residues. Germline lookup yields CDR1 MNHEY and CDR2 SMNVEV (reference sequence). The chain's CDR3 is CASSRTATYEQYF. CDR3 nucleotide sequence: TGTGCCAGCAGTCGGACAGCCACCTACGAGCAGTACTTC.

On this clonotype: This sequence may be a read error, since a much larger clone differs from it by one base. The genes are TRBV5-1 and TRBJ1-6; D remains unclear. Per the germline V gene, CDR1 is SGHRS and CDR2 is YFSETQ. The CDR3 loop spans 15 amino acids. As DNA, the CDR3 is TGCGCCAGCAGCTTGGTTGGGGTTAGTAATTCATCCCTCCACTTT. It encodes CASSLVGVSNSSLHF.

This clonotype was detected only a few times. This chain uses TRBV7-2 with TRBJ2-3; 7 bases match TRBD2. This CDR3 is built from 15 residues. Germline CDR1 and CDR2: SGHTA and FQGNSA. The junction had 12 bases not matched to a gene; V was cut back by 3 bases and J by 9 bases. CDR3 nucleotides: TGTGCCAGCAGCTTTGAGCGGGGCCCCGGGGGAACGCAGTATTTT. This encodes CASSFERGPGGTQYF.

This clonotype was observed many times. This chain joins TRBV7-2 and TRBJ2-7; tentative D call: TRBD2 (5 bases). The CDR3 is made up of 12 amino acids. Germline V CDR1 and CDR2: SGHTA, FQGNSA. V lost 5 bases, J lost 9 bases, and 14 bases lay in between. The CDR3 region is CASSRGREGQYF. The CDR3 nucleotides are TGTGCCAGCAGCCGCGGGCGCGAGGGGCAGTACTTC. Variable domain in full (rest from reference TRBV7-2 and TRBJ2-7): GAGVSQSPSNKVTEKGKDVELRCDPISGHTALYWYRQSLGQGLEFLIYFQGNSAPDKSGLPSDRFSAERTGGSVSTLTIQRTQQEDSAVYLCASSRGREGQYFGPGTRLTVT.

The chain uses TRBV27 and TRBJ2-7; 9 nucleotides align to TRBD1. Trimming at V came to 0 bases and at J to 4 bases, leaving 7 bases not matched to a gene. The CDR3 sequence is 16 residues long. Germline V CDR1 and CDR2: MNHEY, SMNVEV (reference sequence). The CDR3 sequence: CASSLSRGQGGYEQYF. In DNA form, the CDR3 reads TGTGCCAGCAGTTTATCTAGGGGACAGGGTGGATACGAGCAGTACTTC.